The clone carrying this T cell receptor (beta chain) showed up just a few times. The antigen is undetermined. Each donor was healthy, and each was a bone marrow donor. The data are from a study of cytomegalovirus exposure and HLA in healthy donors. Overall study: Ancestry clustering placed more than 65% of under 450 genotyped donors in the Caucasian-associated cluster.

Study-wide results and caveats: Accurate prediction of HLA-A and HLA-B alleles (for most subjects) was reportedly achieved from TCR beta sequences. Cytomegalovirus association was listed for 164 TCR beta chains.

The PCR was carried out with 60 Vbeta primers and 13 Jbeta primers. Libraries were prepared by immunoSEQ multiplex PCR; TCRdb keeps only in-frame clonotypes and omits some of them. The sample contains around 53,000 clones, 73% of which appear only once. The sample was PBMCs. This TCR was sampled from a man aged 18 to 30 in good health and CMV-seronegative.

CDR3 DNA sequence: TGTGCCAGCAGTACCCTGACAGGGAACATTCAGTACTTC. Translation gives CASSTLTGNIQYF. The genes are TRBV6-1 and TRBJ2-4; 7 nucleotides align to TRBD1. V was clipped by 5 bases and J by 7 bases; unmatched bases: 5. The CDR3 extends over 13 amino acids. Germline V gene lookup returns CDR1 MNHNS and CDR2 SASEGT.